The source of this T cell receptor beta chain is a study of post-analysis software for immune sequencing data. Whole-study findings and limits: Relative to controls, patients had about 5 TRBV segments at higher frequency, with TRBV5-6, TRBV5-1 and TRBV20-1 among these.

This clonotype has a handful of counts. The antigen remains unidentified. Included in the TCR beta cDNA libraries were unique molecular identifiers. TCRdb called the PCR reads again in MiXCR, with one record for every CDR3 protein. The repertoire holds about 430,000 distinct CDR3 sequences, approximately 37% seen once, with around 8% in the top ten. CDR3 length equals 13 residues. J gave up 11 bases and V 5 bases, and 6 bases lay outside the gene matches. The V gene's germline CDR1 is MNHEY and CDR2 SVGEGT. This sequence originates from a girl aged 2-10 years with multiple sclerosis. Input material: blood. The V and J genes are TRBV6-2 or TRBV6-3 and TRBJ2-3; 11 bases align to TRBD2. The CDR3 coding sequence is TGTGCCAGCAGTGCGACTAGCGGGATTAAGCAGTATTTT. This sequence encodes CASSATSGIKQYF.